A selection of T cell receptor beta chains follows, all from one sample in a study of blood T cells in healthy people across ages. Each CDR3 protein is one row after TCRdb ran MiXCR on the 5' RACE reads. The data contain roughly 1.5 million distinct CDR3 sequences, 35% to 45% of them singletons. The sequencing sample was made of blood. The receptor set was obtained from a woman between 18 and 29 years old in good health. The CDR3 runs from the conserved cysteine through the conserved F or W. D genes are given only for firm matches. Only part of the rows carry a size: once, few, many, or a class if the clone is expanded.

TRBJ1-2 | - | TRBV14 | few | CASSQSRVNYGYTF | TGTGCCAGCAGCCAGAGCCGGGTGAACTATGGCTACACCTTC
TRBJ1-4 | - | TRBV4-3 | few | CASSQDYREEGEKLFF | TGCGCCAGCAGCCAAGATTACAGGGAAGAGGGTGAAAAACTGTTTTTT
TRBJ1-1 | TRBD1 | TRBV27 | - | CAGKRQGRYTEAFF | TGTGCCGGCAAAAGACAGGGGAGGTACACTGAAGCTTTCTTT
TRBJ2-5 | - | TRBV28 | few | CASSGDGRKETQYF | TGTGCCAGCAGTGGTGACGGGAGAAAAGAGACCCAGTACTTC
TRBJ2-5 | - | TRBV12-3/TRBV12-4 | few | CASGVSLQETQYF | TGTGCCAGCGGGGTTAGCCTCCAAGAGACCCAGTACTTC
TRBJ1-1 | - | TRBV27 | - | CASNHDRRVTEAFF | TGTGCCAGCAACCATGACAGGAGGGTCACTGAAGCTTTCTTT
TRBJ2-7 | - | TRBV6-2/TRBV6-3 | - | CASTPAGYEQYF | TGTGCCAGCACCCCTGCGGGTTACGAGCAGTACTTC
TRBJ2-1 | TRBD2 | TRBV10-3 | few | CAISESYGLAGGQHPNEQFF | TGTGCCATCAGTGAAAGCTATGGACTAGCGGGAGGACAACACCCGAATGAGCAGTTCTTC
TRBJ2-7 | TRBD2 | TRBV29-1 | few | CSAESGGYEQYF | TGCAGCGCTGAGTCGGGGGGGTACGAGCAGTACTTC
TRBJ2-7 | TRBD1 | TRBV20-1 | many | CSAWTGASYEQYF | TGCAGTGCTTGGACAGGGGCCTCCTACGAGCAGTACTTC
TRBJ2-1 | TRBD2 | TRBV4-2 | - | CASSPDGGSYNEQFF | TGTGCGAGCAGTCCGGACGGGGGGTCCTACAATGAGCAGTTCTTC
TRBJ1-2 | TRBD1 | TRBV18 | few | CASSGQGDGYTF | TGTGCCAGCTCGGGACAGGGGGATGGCTACACCTTC
TRBJ2-1 | - | TRBV6-5 | few | CASTGARNEQFF | TGTGCCAGCACGGGGGCGCGTAATGAGCAGTTCTTC
TRBJ2-6 | - | TRBV6-2/TRBV6-3 | few | CASRLDSGANVLTF | TGTGCCAGTAGATTGGACTCTGGGGCCAACGTCCTGACTTTC
TRBJ1-2 | - | TRBV7-9 | - | CASSSGRGVYGYTF | TGTGCCAGCAGCTCGGGACGGGGAGTCTATGGCTACACCTTC
TRBJ1-2 | - | TRBV7-2 | - | CASSSRSTNYGYTF | TGTGCCAGCAGCTCCAGGTCTACTAACTATGGCTACACCTTC
TRBJ1-3 | - | TRBV2 | - | CTSSERQDSRNTIYF | TGTACCAGCAGTGAAAGGCAGGACAGTAGGAACACCATATATTTT
TRBJ1-2 | - | TRBV7-9 | - | CASSLGQGQDGYTF | TGTGCCAGCAGCTTGGGCCAGGGCCAAGATGGCTACACCTTC
TRBJ2-5 | TRBD1 | TRBV29-1 | - | CSVVRGGTAQETQYF | TGCAGCGTTGTGAGGGGTGGGACAGCGCAAGAGACCCAGTACTTC
TRBJ1-2 | - | TRBV20-1 | - | CSASRAGNRYGYTF | TGCAGTGCTAGCAGGGCCGGGAATCGCTATGGCTACACCTTC
TRBJ2-1 | TRBD2 | TRBV4-3 | few | CASSQEAGGRYNEQFF | TGCGCCAGCAGCCAAGAAGCGGGGGGGCGATACAATGAGCAGTTCTTC
TRBJ1-6 | - | TRBV2 | - | CASSGGSPLHF | TGTGCCAGCAGTGGGGGTTCACCCCTCCACTTT
TRBJ1-5 | TRBD1 | TRBV3-1 | - | CASSAGTVNQPQHF | TGTGCCAGCAGCGCCGGGACAGTCAATCAGCCCCAGCATTTT
TRBJ2-3 | - | TRBV20-1 | - | CSARDHSGATDTQYF | TGCAGTGCTAGAGATCATAGCGGAGCCACAGATACGCAGTATTTT
TRBJ1-1 | TRBD1 | TRBV7-8 | - | CASSFRDRGARTEAFF | TGTGCCAGCAGCTTCCGGGACAGGGGCGCGAGGACTGAAGCTTTCTTT
TRBJ2-1 | TRBD2 | TRBV20-1 | few | CSAIAGGSYNEQFF | TGCAGTGCGATAGCGGGGGGATCCTACAATGAGCAGTTCTTC
TRBJ1-2 | - | TRBV20-1 | few | CSARDHQHRAGDGYTF | TGCAGTGCTAGAGATCATCAACACAGGGCCGGTGATGGCTACACCTTC
TRBJ1-1 | - | TRBV5-6 | - | CASVGARENTEAFF | TGTGCCAGCGTAGGAGCTCGCGAGAACACTGAAGCTTTCTTT
TRBJ1-4 | - | TRBV4-3 | - | CASSQMPRPGAEKLFF | TGCGCCAGCAGCCAAATGCCCCGCCCAGGGGCTGAAAAACTGTTTTTT
TRBJ2-1 | - | TRBV7-2 | - | CASSLKVGPNNEQFF | TGTGCCAGCAGCTTAAAAGTGGGGCCGAACAATGAGCAGTTCTTC